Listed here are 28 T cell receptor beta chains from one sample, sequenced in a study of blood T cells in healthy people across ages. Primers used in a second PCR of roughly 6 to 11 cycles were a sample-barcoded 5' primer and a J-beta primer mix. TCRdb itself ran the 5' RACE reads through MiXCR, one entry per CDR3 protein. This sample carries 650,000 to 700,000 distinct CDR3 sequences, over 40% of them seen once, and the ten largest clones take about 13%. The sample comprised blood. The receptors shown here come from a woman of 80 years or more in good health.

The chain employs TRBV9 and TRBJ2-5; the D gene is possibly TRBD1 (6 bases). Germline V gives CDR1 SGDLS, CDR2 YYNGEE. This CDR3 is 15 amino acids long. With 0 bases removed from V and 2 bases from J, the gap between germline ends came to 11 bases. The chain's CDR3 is CASSVETGPQETQYF. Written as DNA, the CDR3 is TGTGCCAGCAGCGTAGAAACAGGGCCTCAAGAGACCCAGTACTTC.

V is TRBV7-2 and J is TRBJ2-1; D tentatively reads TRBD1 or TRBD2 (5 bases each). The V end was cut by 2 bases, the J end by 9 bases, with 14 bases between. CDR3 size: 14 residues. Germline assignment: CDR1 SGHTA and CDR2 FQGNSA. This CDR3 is CASSLTSSQGEQFF. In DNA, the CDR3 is TGTGCCAGCAGCTTAACCTCTAGCCAGGGTGAGCAGTTCTTC.

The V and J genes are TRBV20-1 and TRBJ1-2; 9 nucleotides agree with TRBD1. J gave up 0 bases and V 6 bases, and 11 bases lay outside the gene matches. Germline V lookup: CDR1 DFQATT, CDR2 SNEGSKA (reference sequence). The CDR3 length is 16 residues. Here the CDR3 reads CSARPGTGTPNYGYTF. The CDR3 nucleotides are TGCAGTGCCCGACCCGGGACAGGGACACCTAACTATGGCTACACCTTC.

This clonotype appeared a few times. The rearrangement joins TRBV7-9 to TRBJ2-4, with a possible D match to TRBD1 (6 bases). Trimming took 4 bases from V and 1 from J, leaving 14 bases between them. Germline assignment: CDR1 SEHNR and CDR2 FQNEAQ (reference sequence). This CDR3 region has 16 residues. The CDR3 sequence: CASSSPGQGAKNIQYF. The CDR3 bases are TGTGCCAGCAGCTCTCCGGGACAAGGGGCCAAAAACATTCAGTACTTC.

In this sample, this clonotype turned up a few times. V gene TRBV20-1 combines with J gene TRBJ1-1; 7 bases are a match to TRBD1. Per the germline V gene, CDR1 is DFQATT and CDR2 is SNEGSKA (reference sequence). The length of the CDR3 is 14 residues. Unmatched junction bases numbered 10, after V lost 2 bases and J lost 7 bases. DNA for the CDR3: TGCAGTGCTAGATACGGCCCAGGGGGAGGTGAAGCTTTCTTT. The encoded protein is CSARYGPGGGEAFF.

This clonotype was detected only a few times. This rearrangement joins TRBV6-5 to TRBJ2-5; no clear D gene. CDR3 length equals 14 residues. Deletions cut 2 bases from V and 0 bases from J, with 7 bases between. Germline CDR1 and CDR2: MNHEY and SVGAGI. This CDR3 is CASSYGPNQETQYF. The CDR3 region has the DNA TGTGCCAGCAGTTACGGACCGAACCAAGAGACCCAGTACTTC.

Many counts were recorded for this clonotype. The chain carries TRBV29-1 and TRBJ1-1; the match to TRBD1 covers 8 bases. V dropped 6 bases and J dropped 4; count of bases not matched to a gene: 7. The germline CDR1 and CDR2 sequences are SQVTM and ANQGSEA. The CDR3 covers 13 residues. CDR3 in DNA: TGCAGCGTGCACAGGGGGGGCGTCACTGAAGCTTTCTTT. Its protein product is CSVHRGGVTEAFF.

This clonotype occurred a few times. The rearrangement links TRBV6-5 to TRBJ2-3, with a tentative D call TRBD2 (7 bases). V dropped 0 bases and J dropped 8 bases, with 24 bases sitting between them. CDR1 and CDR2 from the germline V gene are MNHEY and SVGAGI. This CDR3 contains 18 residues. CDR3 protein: CASSYSRLAEVRGGTQYF. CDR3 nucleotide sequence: TGTGCCAGCAGTTACTCGAGGCTAGCCGAAGTAAGGGGGGGTACGCAGTATTTT.

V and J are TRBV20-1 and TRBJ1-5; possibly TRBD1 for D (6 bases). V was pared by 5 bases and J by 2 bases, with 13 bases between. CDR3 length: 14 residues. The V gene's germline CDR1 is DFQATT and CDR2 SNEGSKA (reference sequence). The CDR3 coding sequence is TGCAGTGCTCCAGACAGGATGGGCAATCAGCCCCAGCATTTT. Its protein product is CSAPDRMGNQPQHF.

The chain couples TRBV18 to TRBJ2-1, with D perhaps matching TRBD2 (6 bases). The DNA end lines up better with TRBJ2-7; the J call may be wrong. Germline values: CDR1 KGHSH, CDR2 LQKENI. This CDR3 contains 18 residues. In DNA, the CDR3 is TGTGCCAGCTCACCATACATCGGTGGAGGGAGCTCCTACAATGAGCAGTACTTC. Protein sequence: CASSPYIGGGSSYNEQYF.

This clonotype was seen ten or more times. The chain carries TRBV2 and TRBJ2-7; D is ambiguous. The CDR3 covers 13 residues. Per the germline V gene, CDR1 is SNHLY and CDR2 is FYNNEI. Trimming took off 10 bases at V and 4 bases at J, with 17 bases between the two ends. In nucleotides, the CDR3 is TGTGCCACCAGCCGCCCCTTGGAATACGAGCAGTACTTC. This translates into CATSRPLEYEQYF.

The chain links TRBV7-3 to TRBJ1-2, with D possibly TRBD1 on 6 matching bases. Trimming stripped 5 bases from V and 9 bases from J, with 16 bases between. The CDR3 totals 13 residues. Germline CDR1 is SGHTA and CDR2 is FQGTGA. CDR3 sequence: CASSDVGARSYTF. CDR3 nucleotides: TGTGCCAGCAGCGACGTGGGGGCTCGAAGCTACACCTTC.

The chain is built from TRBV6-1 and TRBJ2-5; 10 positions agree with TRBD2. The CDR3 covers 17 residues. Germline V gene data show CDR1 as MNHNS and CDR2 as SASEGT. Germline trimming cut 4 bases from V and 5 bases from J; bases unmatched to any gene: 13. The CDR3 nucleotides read TGTGCCAGCAGTGCCAAGGGGCTAGCGGGAGATGTGGAGACCCAGTACTTC. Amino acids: CASSAKGLAGDVETQYF.

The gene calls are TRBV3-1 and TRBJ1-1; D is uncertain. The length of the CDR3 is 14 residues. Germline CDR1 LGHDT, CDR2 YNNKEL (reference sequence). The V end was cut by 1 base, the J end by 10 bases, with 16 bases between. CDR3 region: CASSQVQGFDRAFF. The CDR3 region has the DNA TGTGCCAGCAGCCAAGTTCAAGGGTTTGATCGAGCTTTCTTT.

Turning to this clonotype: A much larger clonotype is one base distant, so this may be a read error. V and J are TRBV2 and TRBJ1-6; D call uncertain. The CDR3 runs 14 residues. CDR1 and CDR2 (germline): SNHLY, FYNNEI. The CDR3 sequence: CTSSEALWESPLHF. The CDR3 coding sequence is TGTACCAGCAGTGAAGCCCTATGGGAATCACCCCTCCACTTT.

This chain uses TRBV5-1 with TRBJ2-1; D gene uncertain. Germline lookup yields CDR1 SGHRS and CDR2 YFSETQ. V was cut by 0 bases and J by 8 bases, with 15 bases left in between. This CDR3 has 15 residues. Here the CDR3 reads CASSLGGPLVDEQFF. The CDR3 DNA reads TGCGCCAGCAGCTTGGGCGGACCATTGGTGGATGAGCAGTTCTTC.

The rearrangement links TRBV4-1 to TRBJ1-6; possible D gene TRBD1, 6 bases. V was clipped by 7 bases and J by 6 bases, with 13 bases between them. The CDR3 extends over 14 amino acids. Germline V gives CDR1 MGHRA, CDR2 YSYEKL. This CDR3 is CASKDRPLNSPLHF. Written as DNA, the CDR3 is TGCGCCAGCAAAGACAGGCCGCTTAATTCACCCCTCCACTTT.

The CDR3 bases are TGTGCCACCAGCTCAGGTTCGGGCTGGGAGACCCAGTACTTC. As protein: CATSSGSGWETQYF. This chain links TRBV24-1 with TRBJ2-7; D ambiguous. With the DNA end fitting TRBJ2-5 better, the J assignment may be wrong. The length of the CDR3 is 14 residues. Germline V gene sequence: CDR1 KGHDR, CDR2 SFDVKD.

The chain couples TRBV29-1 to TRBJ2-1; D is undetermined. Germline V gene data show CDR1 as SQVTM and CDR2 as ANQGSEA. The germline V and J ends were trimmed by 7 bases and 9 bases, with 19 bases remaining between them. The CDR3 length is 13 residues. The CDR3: CSAGSGVVFEQFF. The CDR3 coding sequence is TGCAGCGCTGGGTCCGGAGTGGTGTTTGAGCAGTTCTTC.

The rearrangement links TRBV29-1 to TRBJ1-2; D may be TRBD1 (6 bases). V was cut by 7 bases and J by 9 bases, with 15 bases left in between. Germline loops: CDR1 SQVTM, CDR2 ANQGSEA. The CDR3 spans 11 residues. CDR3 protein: CSGGDTSSYTF. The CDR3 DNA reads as TGCAGCGGTGGGGACACGTCGAGCTACACCTTC. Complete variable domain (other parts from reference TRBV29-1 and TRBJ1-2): SAVISQKPSRDICQRGTSLTIQCQVDSQVTMMFWYRQQPGQSLTLIATANQGSEATYESGFVIDKFPISRPNLTFSTLTVSNMSPEDSSIYLCSGGDTSSYTFGSGTRLTVV.

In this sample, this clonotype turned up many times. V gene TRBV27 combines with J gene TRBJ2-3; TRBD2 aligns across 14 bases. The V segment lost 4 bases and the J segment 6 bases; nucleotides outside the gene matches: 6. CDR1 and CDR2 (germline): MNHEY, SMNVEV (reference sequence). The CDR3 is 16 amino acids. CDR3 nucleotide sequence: TGTGCCAGCAGTTGGGGACTAGCGGGAGCCGAGGATACGCAGTATTTT. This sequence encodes CASSWGLAGAEDTQYF.

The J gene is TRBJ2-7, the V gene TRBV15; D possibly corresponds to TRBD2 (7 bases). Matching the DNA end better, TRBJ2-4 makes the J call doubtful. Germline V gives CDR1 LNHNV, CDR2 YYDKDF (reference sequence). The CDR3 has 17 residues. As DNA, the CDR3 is TGTGCCACCAGCAGAGCGGCCAAGGGGGGAGGGTGGAACATTCAGTACTTC. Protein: CATSRAAKGGGWNIQYF.

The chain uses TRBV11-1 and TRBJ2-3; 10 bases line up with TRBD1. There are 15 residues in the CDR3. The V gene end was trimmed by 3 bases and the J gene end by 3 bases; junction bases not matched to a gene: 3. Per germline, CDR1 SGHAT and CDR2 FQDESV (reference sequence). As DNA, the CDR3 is TGTGCCAGCAGCTTCGGGACAGGGGATACAGATACGCAGTATTTT. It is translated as CASSFGTGDTDTQYF.

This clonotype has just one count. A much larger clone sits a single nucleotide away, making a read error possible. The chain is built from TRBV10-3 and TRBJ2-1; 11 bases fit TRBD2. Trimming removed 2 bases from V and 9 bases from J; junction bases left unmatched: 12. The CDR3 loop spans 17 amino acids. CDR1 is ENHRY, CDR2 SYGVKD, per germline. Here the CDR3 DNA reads TGTGCCATCAGTGAGGGTGGTACTAGCGGGAGTTATGGTGAGCAGTTCTTC. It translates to CAISEGGTSGSYGEQFF.

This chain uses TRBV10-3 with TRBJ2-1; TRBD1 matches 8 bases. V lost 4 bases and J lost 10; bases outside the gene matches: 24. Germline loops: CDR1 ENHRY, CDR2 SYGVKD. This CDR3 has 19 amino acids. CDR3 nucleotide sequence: TGTGCCATCAGTGGGACGGACAGGGAAGTCCCAAAGTCTATCCACGAGCAGTTCTTC. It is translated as CAISGTDREVPKSIHEQFF.

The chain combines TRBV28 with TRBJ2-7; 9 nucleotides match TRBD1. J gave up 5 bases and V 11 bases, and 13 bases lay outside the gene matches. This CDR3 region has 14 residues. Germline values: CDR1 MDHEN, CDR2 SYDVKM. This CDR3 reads CAGRAGTGTNEQYF. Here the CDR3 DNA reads TGTGCCGGACGTGCGGGGACAGGGACCAACGAGCAGTACTTC. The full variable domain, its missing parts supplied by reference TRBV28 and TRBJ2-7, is DVKVTQSSRYLVKRTGEKVFLECVQDMDHENMFWYRQDPGLGLRLIYFSYDVKMKEKGDIPEGYSVSREKKERFSLILESASTNQTSMYLCAGRAGTGTNEQYFGPGTRLTVT.

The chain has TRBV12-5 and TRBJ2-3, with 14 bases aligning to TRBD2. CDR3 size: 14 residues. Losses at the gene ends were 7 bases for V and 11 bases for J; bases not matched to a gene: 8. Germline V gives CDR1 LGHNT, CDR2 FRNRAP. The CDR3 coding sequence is TGTGCTAGTGCCCTAGGGACTAGCGGGAGTATGCAGTATTTT. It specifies CASALGTSGSMQYF. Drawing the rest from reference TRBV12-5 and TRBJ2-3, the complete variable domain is DARVTQTPRHKVTEMGQEVTMRCQPILGHNTVFWYRQTMMQGLELLAYFRNRAPLDDSGMPKDRFSAEMPDATLATLKIQPSEPRDSAVYFCASALGTSGSMQYFGPGTRLTVL.

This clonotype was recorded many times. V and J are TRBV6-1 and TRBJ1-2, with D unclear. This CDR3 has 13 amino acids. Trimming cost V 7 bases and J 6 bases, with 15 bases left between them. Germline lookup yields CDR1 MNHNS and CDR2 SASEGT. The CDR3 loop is CASNIHSKDGYTF. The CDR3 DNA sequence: TGTGCCAGCAACATCCATAGTAAGGATGGCTACACCTTC.